This T cell receptor (beta chain) was recorded in a study of blood T cell repertoires in COVID-19. In the original analysis: Counts of nucleated cells, estimated from reference gene primer amplification, were obtained. Profiling relied on immunoSEQ multiplex PCR, and the TCRdb table lists in-frame clones only, not all of them. The V and J calls and clone size were taken over from that table, and D and trimming were inferred from the DNA. The sample has fewer than 80,000 clones, 90% seen once. Trimming cost V 4 bases and J 3 bases, with 13 bases left between them. The CDR3 runs to 15 residues. The germline V gene has CDR1 SGHRS and CDR2 YFSETQ.

The receptor comes from a woman aged 80 or older with active or convalescent COVID-19. The chain carries TRBV5-1 and TRBJ2-2; D gene uncertain. Sequencing input: peripheral blood. The CDR3 spells CASSPTAGYTGELFF. CDR3 in DNA: TGCGCCAGCAGCCCCACCGCAGGATACACCGGGGAGCTGTTTTTT.